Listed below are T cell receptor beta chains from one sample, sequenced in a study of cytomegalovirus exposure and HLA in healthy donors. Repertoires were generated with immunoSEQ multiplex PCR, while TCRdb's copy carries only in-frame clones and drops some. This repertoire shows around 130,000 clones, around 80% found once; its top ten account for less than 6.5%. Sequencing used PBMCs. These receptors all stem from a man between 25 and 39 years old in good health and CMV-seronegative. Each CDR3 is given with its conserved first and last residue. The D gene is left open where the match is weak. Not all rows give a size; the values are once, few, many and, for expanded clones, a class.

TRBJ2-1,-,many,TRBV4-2,CASSQYQLFNEQFF,TGTGCCAGCAGCCAATACCAGTTGTTCAATGAGCAGTTCTTC
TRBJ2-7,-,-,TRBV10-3,CAISEPTSSYEQYF,TGTGCCATCAGTGAGCCCACGAGCTCCTACGAGCAGTACTTC
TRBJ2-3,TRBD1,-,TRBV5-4,CASSQGQGLTDTQYF,TGTGCCAGCAGCCAGGGACAGGGTCTCACAGATACGCAGTATTTT
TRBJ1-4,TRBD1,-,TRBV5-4,CASSSQTGSNEKLFF,TGTGCCAGCAGCTCTCAGACAGGGAGTAATGAAAAACTGTTTTTT
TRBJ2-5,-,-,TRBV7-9,CASSFPLRETQYF,TGTGCCAGCAGCTTCCCCCTACGGGAGACCCAGTACTTC
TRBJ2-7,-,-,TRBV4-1,CASSQGEPSVFYEQYF,TGCGCCAGCAGCCAGGGAGAACCTAGCGTATTCTACGAGCAGTACTTC
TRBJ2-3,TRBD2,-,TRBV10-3,CAISPAGGPGDTQYF,TGTGCCATCAGTCCAGCGGGGGGGCCGGGAGATACGCAGTATTTT
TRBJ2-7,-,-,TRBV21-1,CASSSRKEVALYEQYF,TGTGCCAGCAGCAGCCGGAAGGAGGTGGCTCTTTACGAGCAGTACTTC
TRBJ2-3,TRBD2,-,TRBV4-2,CASSQAQDRTTGGDTQYF,TGTGCCAGCAGCCAAGCTCAGGATAGAACCACCGGGGGGGATACGCAGTATTTT
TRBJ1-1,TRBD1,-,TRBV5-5,CASRTDRANTEAFF,TGTGCCAGCAGGACGGACAGGGCGAACACTGAAGCTTTCTTT
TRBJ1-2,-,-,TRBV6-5,CASSYLTAAGEGYTF,TGTGCCAGCAGTTACCTCACGGCAGCGGGAGAAGGCTACACCTTC
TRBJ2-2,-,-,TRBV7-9,CASSLIGAGELFF,TGTGCCAGCAGCTTAATAGGGGCCGGGGAGCTGTTTTTT
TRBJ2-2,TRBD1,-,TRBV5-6,CASSWDRGRTGELFF,TGTGCCAGCAGCTGGGACAGGGGGCGGACCGGGGAGCTGTTTTTT
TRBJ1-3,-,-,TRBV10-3,CAISVSGGSPGNTIYF,TGTGCCATCAGTGTTTCTGGTGGGAGCCCTGGAAACACCATATATTTT
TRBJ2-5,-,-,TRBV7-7,CASRVGETQYF,TGTGCTAGCAGGGTCGGGGAGACCCAGTACTTC
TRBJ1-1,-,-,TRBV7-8,CASSLVEGNTEAFF,TGTGCCAGCAGCTTAGTCGAGGGGAACACTGAAGCTTTCTTT
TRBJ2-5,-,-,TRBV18,CASSPARVGETQYF,TGTGCCAGCTCTCCTGCGAGGGTGGGAGAGACCCAGTACTTC
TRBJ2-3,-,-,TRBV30,CAWNQGQDTQYF,TGTGCCTGGAATCAGGGGCAAGATACGCAGTATTTT
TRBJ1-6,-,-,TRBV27,CASRKGLGGQSPLHF,TGTGCCAGCCGAAAAGGCCTCGGGGGGCAGTCACCCCTCCACTTT
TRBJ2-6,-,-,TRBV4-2,CASSQDLEGRIRGANVLTF,TGTGCCAGCAGCCAAGATCTGGAGGGGCGGATTCGTGGGGCCAACGTCCTGACTTTC
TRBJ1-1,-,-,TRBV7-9,CASSLSGYPEAFF,TGTGCCAGCAGCTTAAGCGGGTATCCTGAAGCTTTCTTT
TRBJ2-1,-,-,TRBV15,CATTTSTVSTYNEQFF,TGTGCCACCACGACTTCCACCGTTTCTACTTACAATGAGCAGTTCTTC
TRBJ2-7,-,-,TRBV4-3,CASSQGVGGKTYEQYF,TGCGCCAGCAGCCAGGGAGTGGGGGGAAAGACCTACGAGCAGTACTTC
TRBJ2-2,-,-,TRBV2,CATKSQGNTGELFF,TGTGCCACCAAGTCGCAGGGAAACACCGGGGAGCTGTTTTTT
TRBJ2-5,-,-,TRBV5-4,CASSSSGVAETQYF,TGTGCCAGCAGCTCCTCGGGGGTAGCAGAGACCCAGTACTTC
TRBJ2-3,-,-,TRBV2,CASSFQDTQYF,TGTGCCAGCAGTTTCCAAGATACGCAGTATTTT
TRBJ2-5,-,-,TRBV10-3,CAISEVEETQYF,TGTGCCATCAGTGAGGTAGAGGAGACCCAGTACTTC
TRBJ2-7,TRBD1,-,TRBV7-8,CASSLYYRDRVTYEQYF,TGTGCCAGCAGCTTATATTACCGGGACAGGGTTACCTACGAGCAGTACTTC